A single sample gave rise to the 28 T cell receptor beta chains below, sequenced in a study of CD8 T cells in Susac syndrome. Random hexamers primed reverse transcription of 0.5 to 1 ug RNA. Using its own MiXCR run on the immunoSEQ multiplex PCR reads, TCRdb lists one record per CDR3 protein. The top ten hold over 0.07% of the sample, which has approximately 110,000 distinct CDR3 sequences, approximately 96% seen once. The specimen sequenced was CD4+ T cells from PBMCs. The receptors were sampled from a human donor in good health.

The rearrangement uses TRBV30 and TRBJ1-2; a possible D gene is TRBD1 (6 bases). The germline V gene encodes CDR1 GTSNPN and CDR2 SVGIG (reference sequence). The V and J ends lost 5 bases and 6 bases respectively, with 13 bases between them. The CDR3 extends over 12 amino acids. CDR3 nucleotides: TGTGCCTGGGAACAGGGAGGAAATGGCTACACCTTC. Protein product: CAWEQGGNGYTF.

V and J are TRBV5-1 and TRBJ2-7, with TRBD1 matching over 9 bases. Trimming cost V 0 bases and J 5 bases; bases outside gene matches: 6. The CDR3 length is 15 residues. Germline values: CDR1 SGHRS, CDR2 YFSETQ. The CDR3 nucleotides are TGCGCCAGCAGCTTGGCCGGGACAGGGATAGACGAGCAGTACTTC. Amino acids: CASSLAGTGIDEQYF.

This chain connects TRBV30 to TRBJ2-5, with TRBD2 matching 11 bases. Germline V lookup: CDR1 GTSNPN, CDR2 SVGIG (reference sequence). The junction had 4 bases not matched to a gene; V was cut back by 3 bases and J by 4 bases. There are 14 residues in the CDR3. The CDR3 is CAWRTSGSVETQYF. The CDR3 coding sequence is TGTGCCTGGAGAACTAGCGGGAGCGTAGAGACCCAGTACTTC.

The chain joins TRBV15 to TRBJ1-5; possibly TRBD1 for D (5 bases). From germline, CDR1 is LNHNV and CDR2 YYDKDF (reference sequence). The CDR3 is 15 amino acids. The germline V and J ends were trimmed by 5 bases and 1 base, with 12 bases remaining between them. CDR3 nucleotides: TGTGCCACCAGCTACGGAGGGACCAGCAATCAGCCCCAGCATTTT. Protein product: CATSYGGTSNQPQHF. Looking up the rest from reference TRBV15 and TRBJ1-5 gives the full variable domain: DAMVIQNPRYQVTQFGKPVTLSCSQTLNHNVMYWYQQKSSQAPKLLFHYYDKDFNNEADTPDNFQSRRPNTSFCFLDIRSPGLGDTAMYLCATSYGGTSNQPQHFGDGTRLSIL.

This rearrangement joins TRBV5-1 to TRBJ2-2, with 10 positions matching TRBD1. Germline V gene data show CDR1 as SGHRS and CDR2 as YFSETQ. The CDR3 extends over 18 amino acids. The ends lost 3 bases at V and 4 bases at J; junction bases unmatched: 12. Written as DNA, the CDR3 is TGCGCCAGCAGCTGGGGCGGACAGGGGGTTAACCCCACCGGGGAGCTGTTTTTT. Encoded protein: CASSWGGQGVNPTGELFF.

This sequence joins TRBV5-4 and TRBJ2-7, with TRBD2 as a possible D gene (6 bases). Looked up from germline, CDR1 is SGHNT and CDR2 is YYREEE (reference sequence). The CDR3 length is 14 residues. V shed 7 bases and J shed 2 bases, with 16 bases lying between them. The CDR3: CASARGNPPYEQYF. The CDR3 DNA reads as TGTGCCAGCGCTCGGGGGAACCCCCCCTACGAGCAGTACTTC.

The chain is built from TRBV12-3 or TRBV12-4 and TRBJ1-2; D not resolved. V shed 2 bases and J shed 1 base, with 8 bases lying between them. The CDR3 has 14 residues. In DNA form, the CDR3 reads TGTGCCAGCAGTTTAACCGCAAGTAACTATGGCTACACCTTC. This translates into CASSLTASNYGYTF.

The chain couples TRBV12-3 or TRBV12-4 to TRBJ2-5; D perhaps matches TRBD1 (6 bases). This CDR3 contains 14 residues. V was shortened by 1 base and J by 5 bases, with 11 bases between the two germline ends. DNA for the CDR3: TGTGCCAGCAGTTTAGGGGGGCGGCAGGAGACCCAGTACTTC. Translation gives CASSLGGRQETQYF.

The chain recombines TRBV3-1 with TRBJ2-5; 7 bases align to TRBD2. Germline trimming cut 1 base from V and 4 bases from J; bases unmatched to any gene: 3. This CDR3 contains 14 residues. Germline V CDR1 and CDR2: LGHDT, YNNKEL (reference sequence). CDR3 sequence: CASSQGRESETQYF. For the CDR3, the DNA is TGTGCCAGCAGCCAAGGGCGGGAGTCAGAGACCCAGTACTTC.

The DNA for the CDR3 is TGTGCCAGCAGCGCCGGACTAGGGACCGGGGAGCTGTTTTTT. This gives the protein CASSAGLGTGELFF. The J gene is TRBJ2-2, the V gene TRBV7-9, with 7 bases matching TRBD2. Germline loops: CDR1 SEHNR, CDR2 FQNEAQ (reference sequence). The CDR3 is 14 amino acids. Trimming cost V 5 bases and J 5 bases; bases outside gene matches: 5.

CDR3 sequence: CASSMTGNPNEKLFF. The CDR3 nucleotides are TGTGCCAGTAGTATGACAGGGAATCCTAATGAAAAACTGTTTTTT. V gene TRBV19 combines with J gene TRBJ1-4; 7 nucleotides agree with TRBD1. Germline CDR1 LNHDA, CDR2 SQIVND (reference sequence). This CDR3 region has 15 residues. V lost 3 bases, J lost 3 bases, and 4 bases stayed unmatched.

The J gene is TRBJ2-7, the V gene TRBV24-1; TRBD1 is a possible D gene (6 bases). This CDR3 is built from 18 residues. The V gene lost 3 bases and the J gene lost 6 bases, with 26 bases spanning the gap. In germline, CDR1 is KGHDR, CDR2 SFDVKD. CDR3 bases: TGTGCCACCAGTGATGAAACAGGGTACAATCGCCAAAATCCCGAGCAGTACTTC. It encodes CATSDETGYNRQNPEQYF.

The V and J genes are TRBV7-2 and TRBJ2-1, with no clear D. The CDR3 totals 17 residues. The germline V gene encodes CDR1 SGHTA and CDR2 FQGNSA. Trimming cost V 4 bases and J 5 bases, with 21 bases left between them. CDR3 residues: CASSSELGPRIDNEQFF. In nucleotides, the CDR3 is TGTGCCAGCAGCTCGGAGCTCGGCCCCCGAATCGACAATGAGCAGTTCTTC. The variable domain in full, completed from reference TRBV7-2 and TRBJ2-1, reads GAGVSQSPSNKVTEKGKDVELRCDPISGHTALYWYRQSLGQGLEFLIYFQGNSAPDKSGLPSDRFSAERTGGSVSTLTIQRTQQEDSAVYLCASSSELGPRIDNEQFFGPGTRLTVL.

V usage is TRBV12-3 or TRBV12-4 and J usage is TRBJ2-2; D remains ambiguous. V lost 2 bases, J lost 8 bases, and 12 bases lay in between. The CDR3 is made up of 14 amino acids. CDR3 nucleotide sequence: TGTGCCAGCAGTTTAAATCCGGGTTTGGGGGAGCTGTTTTTT. This encodes CASSLNPGLGELFF.

The J gene is TRBJ1-1, the V gene TRBV29-1; no definite D call. The CDR3 spans 13 residues. Trimming took off 3 bases at V and 5 bases at J, with 13 bases between the two ends. CDR1 is SQVTM and CDR2 is ANQGSEA in the germline V gene. CDR3 in DNA: TGCAGCGTTGAGGGAATAAGTGGGACTGAAGCTTTCTTT. Its protein is CSVEGISGTEAFF. Complete variable domain (other parts from reference TRBV29-1 and TRBJ1-1): SAVISQKPSRDICQRGTSLTIQCQVDSQVTMMFWYRQQPGQSLTLIATANQGSEATYESGFVIDKFPISRPNLTFSTLTVSNMSPEDSSIYLCSVEGISGTEAFFGQGTRLTVV.

The chain has TRBV30 and TRBJ1-1; maybe TRBD1 (5 bases). The V and J ends lost 0 bases and 1 base respectively, with 9 bases between them. Germline V gene lookup returns CDR1 GTSNPN and CDR2 SVGIG (reference sequence). The CDR3 runs 14 residues. CDR3 coding DNA: TGTGCCTGGAGTGTACGGACATCGAACACTGAAGCTTTCTTT. It is translated as CAWSVRTSNTEAFF.

The V and J genes are TRBV2 and TRBJ1-4; D call uncertain. V was cut by 4 bases and J by 4 bases, with 7 bases left in between. The CDR3 has 13 residues. Looked up from germline, CDR1 is SNHLY and CDR2 is FYNNEI. The CDR3 is CASSGTDNEKLFF. The CDR3 DNA is TGTGCCAGCAGTGGGACGGATAATGAAAAACTGTTTTTT.

The chain joins TRBV2 to TRBJ1-1; D is undetermined. With 8 bases removed from V and 1 base from J, the gap between germline ends came to 8 bases. The CDR3 totals 12 residues. Germline CDR1 is SNHLY and CDR2 is FYNNEI. In nucleotides, the CDR3 is TGTGCCAGCGTCTGGAGGAACACTGAAGCTTTCTTT. Protein: CASVWRNTEAFF.

The chain uses TRBV18 and TRBJ1-1, with 12 bases aligning to TRBD1. V shed 3 bases, J shed 5 bases, and the junction held 7 bases outside the gene matches. CDR3 size: 16 residues. In germline, CDR1 is KGHSH, CDR2 LQKENI. CDR3 DNA sequence: TGTGCCAGCTCACCCCCCGGGGGACAGGGGGCAACTGAAGCTTTCTTT. This encodes CASSPPGGQGATEAFF.

The chain combines TRBV6-5 with TRBJ1-6; D is possibly TRBD1 (5 bases). Trimming stripped 2 bases from V and 7 bases from J, with 12 bases between. The germline V gene has CDR1 MNHEY and CDR2 SVGAGI. CDR3 length equals 15 residues. The CDR3 sequence: CASSYGGKRNSPLHF. CDR3 coding DNA: TGTGCCAGCAGTTACGGGGGAAAACGGAATTCACCCCTCCACTTT.

CDR3 protein: CASSYLLQGRDYEQYF. The CDR3 DNA reads as TGTGCCAGCAGTTACTTGCTCCAGGGTAGGGATTACGAGCAGTACTTC. The chain joins TRBV6-5 to TRBJ2-7; TRBD1 is a possible D gene (5 bases). This CDR3 has 16 amino acids. Germline V gene sequence: CDR1 MNHEY, CDR2 SVGAGI. The V end was cut by 1 base, the J end by 4 bases, with 17 bases between.

DNA of the CDR3: TGTGCCAGCTCACACCCGGAGGGGGAAGCTTTCTTT. Amino acid sequence: CASSHPEGEAFF. This chain connects TRBV18 to TRBJ1-1, with D tentatively TRBD1 (5 bases). The germline CDR1 and CDR2 sequences are KGHSH and LQKENI. The length of the CDR3 is 12 residues. V was shortened by 4 bases and J by 8 bases, with 11 bases between the two germline ends.

The V call is TRBV20-1, the J call TRBJ2-2, with a possible D match to TRBD1 (5 bases). Per the germline V gene, CDR1 is DFQATT and CDR2 is SNEGSKA (reference sequence). The CDR3 loop spans 16 amino acids. With 0 bases removed from V and 7 bases from J, the gap between germline ends came to 18 bases. CDR3 nucleotide sequence: TGCAGTGCTAGAGATAGAAGGGGCGGTATGGACGGGGAGCTGTTTTTT. Translated: CSARDRRGGMDGELFF.

The chain recombines TRBV6-5 with TRBJ1-3; D gene ambiguous. V lost 8 bases and J 2 bases, leaving 7 bases between the germline ends. Looked up from germline, CDR1 is MNHEY and CDR2 is SVGAGI. This CDR3 has 12 amino acids. CDR3 sequence: CASLSPGNTIYF. DNA for the CDR3: TGTGCCAGCCTGTCCCCTGGAAACACCATATATTTT.

V usage is TRBV2 and J usage is TRBJ2-7; no clear D. V lost 5 bases and J lost 6, with 11 bases in between. CDR3 length: 12 residues. Germline V gene sequence: CDR1 SNHLY, CDR2 FYNNEI. The DNA for the CDR3 is TGTGCCAGCAGTTTAAATCCACTCGAGCAGTACTTC. Protein product: CASSLNPLEQYF.

The chain carries TRBV4-1 and TRBJ2-1, with a tentative D call TRBD2 (6 bases). This CDR3 is built from 17 residues. Trimming took 3 bases from V and 0 from J, leaving 15 bases between them. Germline V gene lookup returns CDR1 MGHRA and CDR2 YSYEKL. The CDR3 nucleotides are TGCGCCAGCAGCCACTCCAGGGACGGGAGCTCCTACAATGAGCAGTTCTTC. Translation: CASSHSRDGSSYNEQFF.

The chain employs TRBV7-9 and TRBJ2-1; TRBD2 aligns across 11 bases. The germline V gene encodes CDR1 SEHNR and CDR2 FQNEAQ (reference sequence). V dropped 5 bases and J dropped 0; count of bases not matched to a gene: 9. This CDR3 contains 18 residues. The CDR3 loop reads CASSGPGLAAFSYNEQFF. CDR3 coding DNA: TGTGCCAGCAGCGGACCGGGACTAGCGGCTTTCTCCTACAATGAGCAGTTCTTC.

CDR3 protein: CASSLEVAHEQYF. In DNA form, the CDR3 reads TGCGCCAGCAGCTTGGAGGTAGCCCACGAGCAGTACTTC. The chain couples TRBV5-1 to TRBJ2-7; no firm D call. The CDR3 contains 13 residues. Germline lookup yields CDR1 SGHRS and CDR2 YFSETQ. V lost 0 bases and J 5 bases, leaving 9 bases between the germline ends.